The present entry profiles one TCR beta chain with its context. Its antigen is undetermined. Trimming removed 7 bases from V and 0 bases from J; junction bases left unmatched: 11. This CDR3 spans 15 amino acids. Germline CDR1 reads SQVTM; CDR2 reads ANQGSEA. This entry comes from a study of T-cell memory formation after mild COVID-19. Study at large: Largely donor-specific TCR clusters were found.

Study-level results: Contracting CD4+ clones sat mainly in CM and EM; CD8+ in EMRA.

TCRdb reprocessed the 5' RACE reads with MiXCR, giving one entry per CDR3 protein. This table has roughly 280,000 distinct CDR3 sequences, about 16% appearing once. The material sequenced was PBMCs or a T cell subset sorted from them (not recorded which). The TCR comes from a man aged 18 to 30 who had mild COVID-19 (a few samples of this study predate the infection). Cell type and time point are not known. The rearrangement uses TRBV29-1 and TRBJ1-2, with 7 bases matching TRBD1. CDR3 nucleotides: TGCAGCGCCGAAGGGTTCAGGGGGGCTAACTATGGCTACACCTTC. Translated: CSAEGFRGANYGYTF. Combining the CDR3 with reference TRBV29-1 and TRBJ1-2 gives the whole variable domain SAVISQKPSRDICQRGTSLTIQCQVDSQVTMMFWYRQQPGQSLTLIATANQGSEATYESGFVIDKFPISRPNLTFSTLTVSNMSPEDSSIYLCSAEGFRGANYGYTFGSGTRLTVV.